This TCR beta chain stems from a study of T cells after yellow fever vaccination. General observations from the study: There was a possibility that FACS-sorted repertoires contained abundant clonotypes contaminating from the bulk population.

To note about this clonotype: Its antigen is unknown. A read error is likely, as this CDR3 ends without the conserved phenylalanine or tryptophan.

The V end lost 2 bases, the J end lost 5 bases, and 13 bases lay between the germline ends. This CDR3 has 15 amino acids. Germline CDR1 reads SGHVS; CDR2 reads FNYEAQ. TCRdb used MiXCR to reprocess the 5' RACE reads, holding one entry per CDR3 protein. This table has some 250,000 distinct CDR3 sequences, more than 3.5% appearing once. The source is a man between 18 and 29 years old who received the YFV17D yellow fever vaccine. The chain carries TRBV7-6 and TRBJ1-5; the D gene is possibly TRBD1 (5 bases). This specimen consisted of PBMCs, obtained 15 days after the yellow fever booster vaccination. This chain's CDR3 is CASSLNPDSYQPQHI. The CDR3 nucleotides read TGTGCCAGCAGCTTAAATCCTGACAGCTATCAGCCCCAGCATATT.